This T cell receptor beta chain is drawn from a study of blood T cell repertoires in COVID-19. Germline V gives CDR1 SEHNR, CDR2 FQNEAQ (reference sequence). The CDR3 runs to 17 residues. Trimming cost V 1 base and J 0 bases; bases outside gene matches: 2. The repertoire was sequenced with immunoSEQ multiplex PCR; TCRdb's copy has only in-frame clones and lacks some. The table has about 120,000 clones, over 65% seen once. The J gene is TRBJ2-3, the V gene TRBV7-9; 12 nucleotides line up with TRBD2. The sequencing sample was made of peripheral blood. This TCR was sampled from a woman aged 80 or older with acute or convalescent COVID-19. The CDR3 region has the DNA TGTGCCAGCAGCTTAGGACTAGCGGGAGCTAGCACAGATACGCAGTATTTT. Encoded protein: CASSLGLAGASTDTQYF. The full variable domain, in which reference TRBV7-9 and TRBJ2-3 provide the parts outside the CDR3, is DTGVSQNPRHKITKRGQNVTFRCDPISEHNRLYWYRQTLGQGPEFLTYFQNEAQLEKSRLLSDRFSAERPKGSFSTLEIQRTEQGDSAMYLCASSLGLAGASTDTQYFGPGTRLTVL.